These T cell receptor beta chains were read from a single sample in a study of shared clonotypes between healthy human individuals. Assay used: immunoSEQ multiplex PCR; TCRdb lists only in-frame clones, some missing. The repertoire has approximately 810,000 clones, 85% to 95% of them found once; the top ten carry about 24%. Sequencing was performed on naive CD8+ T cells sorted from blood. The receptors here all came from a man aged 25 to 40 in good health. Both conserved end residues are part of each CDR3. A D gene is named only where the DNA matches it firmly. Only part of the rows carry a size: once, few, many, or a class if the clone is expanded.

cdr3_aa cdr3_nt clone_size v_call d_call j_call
CASSAWVIRHEQFF TGTGCCAGCAGCGCCTGGGTAATCCGACATGAGCAGTTCTTC . TRBV5-4 . TRBJ2-1
CASSDPTSGVGTDTQYF TGTGCCAGCAGTGACCCCACTAGCGGGGTGGGCACAGATACGCAGTATTTT . TRBV25-1 TRBD2 TRBJ2-3
CASSLVGDGNQPQHF TGTGCCAGCAGCTTAGTCGGCGACGGCAATCAGCCCCAGCATTTT . TRBV7-9 . TRBJ1-5
CASSLGQGAGQYF TGTGCCAGCAGTCTGGGACAGGGGGCCGGGCAGTACTTC . TRBV6-6 TRBD1 TRBJ2-7
CASILLAGGTPDTQYF TGTGCCAGCATCCTTCTAGCGGGAGGAACCCCAGATACGCAGTATTTT . TRBV7-8 TRBD2 TRBJ2-3
CASSLFWWTAYNEQFF TGTGCCAGCAGTCTCTTCTGGTGGACAGCCTACAATGAGCAGTTCTTC . TRBV7-3 . TRBJ2-1
CASHMGWSSYEQYF TGTGCCAGCCACATGGGTTGGAGCTCCTACGAGCAGTACTTC . TRBV28 . TRBJ2-7
CASSEGPILVYEQYF TGTGCCAGCAGTGAGGGTCCGATCCTGGTATACGAGCAGTACTTC . TRBV2 . TRBJ2-7
CASSQVVSPNYEQYF TGCGCCAGCAGCCAAGTAGTCAGCCCTAACTACGAGCAGTACTTC . TRBV4-1 . TRBJ2-7
CAISEQGSPPEQYF TGTGCCATCAGTGAACAGGGCAGCCCTCCCGAGCAGTACTTC . TRBV10-3 . TRBJ2-7
CSVPDRGYGYTF TGCAGCGTGCCGGACAGGGGATATGGCTACACCTTC . TRBV29-1 TRBD1 TRBJ1-2
CSVDPNLLDTQGGYGYTF TGCAGCGTTGATCCGAACCTATTGGACACACAGGGTGGCTATGGCTACACCTTC . TRBV29-1 . TRBJ1-2
CASSFLTWEGTGEQYF TGTGCCAGCAGTTTCCTAACGTGGGAGGGAACGGGCGAGCAGTACTTC once TRBV27 TRBD2 TRBJ2-7
CASSGPGPGEQFF TGCGCCAGCAGTGGGCCGGGACCCGGTGAGCAGTTCTTC . TRBV10-1 . TRBJ2-1
CASSLKGVQETQYF TGTGCCAGCAGCTTAAAGGGCGTACAAGAGACCCAGTACTTC . TRBV7-2 . TRBJ2-5
CASSLPDSGQASYEQYF TGTGCCAGCAGTTTACCCGACTCGGGACAGGCCTCCTACGAGCAGTACTTC . TRBV28 TRBD1 TRBJ2-7